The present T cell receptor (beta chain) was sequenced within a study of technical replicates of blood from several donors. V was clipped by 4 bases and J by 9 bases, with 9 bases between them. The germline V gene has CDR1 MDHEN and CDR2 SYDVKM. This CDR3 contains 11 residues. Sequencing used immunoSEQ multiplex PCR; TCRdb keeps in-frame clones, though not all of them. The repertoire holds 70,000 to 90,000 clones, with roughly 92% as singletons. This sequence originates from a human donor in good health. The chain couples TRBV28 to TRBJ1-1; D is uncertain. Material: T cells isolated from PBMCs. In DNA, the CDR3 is TGTGCCAGCAGTTCCCTAACCCAAGCTTTCTTT. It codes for CASSSLTQAFF. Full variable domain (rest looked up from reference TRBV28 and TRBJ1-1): DVKVTQSSRYLVKRTGEKVFLECVQDMDHENMFWYRQDPGLGLRLIYFSYDVKMKEKGDIPEGYSVSREKKERFSLILESASTNQTSMYLCASSSLTQAFFGQGTRLTVV.